This is a list of T cell receptor beta chains from one sample in a study of cytomegalovirus exposure and HLA in healthy donors. The repertoire was sequenced with immunoSEQ multiplex PCR; TCRdb's copy has only in-frame clones and lacks some. Here the sample spans some 110,000 clones, more than 65% being singletons. The source material was PBMCs. Receptor source: a woman aged 55 to 70 in good health and CMV-seropositive. The CDR3 runs from the conserved cysteine through the conserved F or W. The D gene is left open where the match is weak. Rows give clone size only sometimes, using once, few, many, or a class for an expanded clone.

TRBV7-9	-	-	TRBJ2-3	15	TGTGCCAGCACCAGGGCGGCGGGGGCCTCAGATACGCAGTATTTT	CASTRAAGASDTQYF
TRBV6-6	few	TRBD1	TRBJ1-5	15	TGTGCCAGCAGTAGTAGACAGGGTTTGAATCAGCCCCAGCATTTT	CASSSRQGLNQPQHF
TRBV2	-	-	TRBJ1-4	13	TGTGCCAGCAGTGTCCAGGGAGGCGAAAAACTGTTTTTT	CASSVQGGEKLFF
TRBV15	-	TRBD2	TRBJ2-5	15	TGTGCCACCGCGAACCTAGCGGGAGGTAAAGAGACCCAGTACTTC	CATANLAGGKETQYF
TRBV7-9	-	-	TRBJ2-3	14	TGTTCCACGACAGTAGACACTAGCACAGATACGCAGTATTTT	CSTTVDTSTDTQYF
TRBV7-9	once	TRBD1	TRBJ1-4	14	TGTGCCAGCAGCTTGTCTACAGGGGGTGAAAAACTGTTTTTT	CASSLSTGGEKLFF
TRBV18	-	TRBD2	TRBJ2-7	17	TGTGCCAGCTCATCGGGGAGCGGGAGGGAGTCACTATACGAGCAGTACTTC	CASSSGSGRESLYEQYF
TRBV7-9	-	TRBD2	TRBJ2-5	13	TGTGCCAGCAGCCCTAACAACGGGGGACTACAGTACTTC	CASSPNNGGLQYF
TRBV30	-	TRBD1	TRBJ2-3	17	TGTGCCTGGAGTGTAGACGACAGGGGAGTCAGGACAGATACGCAGTATTTT	CAWSVDDRGVRTDTQYF
TRBV19	-	TRBD2	TRBJ2-1	15	TGTGCCAGTAGACTAGCGGGAGGCATCTACAATGAGCAGTTCTTC	CASRLAGGIYNEQFF
TRBV7-2	-	TRBD2	TRBJ2-7	17	TGTGCCAGCAGCTTAGGTGGGACTAGCGGGAGGGTGGGCGAGCAGTACTTC	CASSLGGTSGRVGEQYF
TRBV5-6	few	-	TRBJ1-6	16	TGTGCCAGCAGCTTGCAGGGTCGAAGAACTTATTCACCCCTCCACTTT	CASSLQGRRTYSPLHF
TRBV7-9	few	TRBD2	TRBJ2-7	14	TGTGCCAGCAGCTTCGGGACTAGCGGCTACGAGCAGTACTTC	CASSFGTSGYEQYF
TRBV19	-	TRBD1	TRBJ1-5	16	TGTGCCAGTAGTATGGTGGACAGGGGAAGGCGGCAGCCCCAGCATTTT	CASSMVDRGRRQPQHF
TRBV28	-	-	TRBJ2-1	12	TGTGCCAGCACCACCGGGAATTGGGGGCAGTTCTTC	CASTTGNWGQFF
TRBV29-1	-	TRBD2	TRBJ2-1	13	TGCAGCGGGCTGACTAGCAGATCCAATGAGCAGTTCTTC	CSGLTSRSNEQFF
TRBV27	-	TRBD1	TRBJ2-2	15	TGTGCCAGCAGTTTGGGGACAGGAAACACCGGGGAGCTGTTTTTT	CASSLGTGNTGELFF
TRBV7-2	-	TRBD1	TRBJ1-5	17	TGTGCCAGCAGCCTGGGACAGGGGGCTAGGAGCAATCAGCCCCAGCATTTT	CASSLGQGARSNQPQHF
TRBV19	-	-	TRBJ1-2	12	TGTGCCAGTAGTTATGGACATTATGGCTACACCTTC	CASSYGHYGYTF
TRBV19	-	TRBD1	TRBJ2-2	18	TGTGCCAGTAGTAACCACCAAGGGACAGGGGTGATTGGCGGGGAGCTGTTTTTT	CASSNHQGTGVIGGELFF
TRBV9	once	TRBD1	TRBJ1-2	14	TGTGCCAGCAGCGGGGGACAGGGGACGACTGGCTACACCTTC	CASSGGQGTTGYTF
TRBV18	-	-	TRBJ2-5	15	TGTGCCAGCTCACCTCTGGGCCTTCTTCAAGAGACCCAGTACTTC	CASSPLGLLQETQYF
TRBV7-3	-	TRBD2	TRBJ2-2	16	TGTGCCAGCAGCTTAGGCGGGACTAGAAACACCGGGGAGCTGTTTTTT	CASSLGGTRNTGELFF
TRBV5-4	once	TRBD1	TRBJ2-7	15	TGTGCCAGCAGCTTGGGGGGACAGGGGTCCTACGAGCAGTACTTC	CASSLGGQGSYEQYF
TRBV7-2	-	-	TRBJ2-7	16	TGTGCCAGCAGCCCAATCTCCGGGACATTGAACTACGAGCAGTACTTC	CASSPISGTLNYEQYF
TRBV2	-	TRBD1	TRBJ1-2	15	TGTGCCAGCTGGCAGGGGGCGGCCGGGGTCTATGGCTACACCTTC	CASWQGAAGVYGYTF
TRBV30	once	-	TRBJ2-3	14	TGTGCCTGGAGTCGTGGCAGGGGGGCAGATACGCAGTATTTT	CAWSRGRGADTQYF
TRBV5-1	-	TRBD1	TRBJ2-5	14	TGCGCCAGCAGCTTGGGGCAGGGGGCTGAGACCCAGTACTTC	CASSLGQGAETQYF
TRBV7-9	-	-	TRBJ1-6	12	TGTGCCAGCAGCGGTCCCCAGACACCCCTCCACTTT	CASSGPQTPLHF
TRBV21-1	-	-	TRBJ2-3	15	TGTGCCAGCAGCAAACGGACTAGCGGCACAGATACGCAGTATTTT	CASSKRTSGTDTQYF
TRBV19	-	TRBD2	TRBJ2-5	18	TGTGCCAGTAGTAGAATCTTATCACTAGCGGGGGGGCAAGAGACCCAGTACTTC	CASSRILSLAGGQETQYF
TRBV7-2	-	TRBD2	TRBJ2-5	16	TGTGCCAGCAGCTCGGGACTAGCGGGGGCCTTAAAGACCCAGTACTTC	CASSSGLAGALKTQYF
TRBV7-9	-	TRBD2	TRBJ2-1	16	TGTGCCAGCAGCTTGGGACTAGCGGGAGTTATAGATGAGCAGTTCTTC	CASSLGLAGVIDEQFF
TRBV5-1	-	TRBD2	TRBJ2-5	15	TGCGCCAGCAGACGCGGGAGGGCCGGCGCGGAGACCCAGTACTTC	CASRRGRAGAETQYF
TRBV19	-	TRBD1	TRBJ1-1	17	TGTGCCAGTAGTACGGACAGGGCCGGTCGGTCGAACACTGAAGCTTTCTTT	CASSTDRAGRSNTEAFF
TRBV5-1	-	-	TRBJ2-2	16	TGCGCCAGCAGCGCAAGCCATCAGGGGCCCACCGGGGAGCTGTTTTTT	CASSASHQGPTGELFF
TRBV6-5	-	TRBD1	TRBJ2-2	15	TGTGCCAGCACCCCGTGGGACAGGGACACCGGGGAGCTGTTTTTT	CASTPWDRDTGELFF
TRBV14	-	-	TRBJ1-6	14	TGTGCCAGCAGCCGGGGCAGTTGGAATTCACCCCTCCACTTT	CASSRGSWNSPLHF
TRBV6-6	-	TRBD2	TRBJ2-5	13	TGTGCCAGCAGTGCGGGGGGCCGGGAGACCCAGTACTTC	CASSAGGRETQYF
TRBV18	once	-	TRBJ1-1	15	TGTGCCAGCTCACTAGGACGGGGATCGAACACTGAAGCTTTCTTT	CASSLGRGSNTEAFF
TRBV5-5	-	-	TRBJ2-6	16	TGTGCCAGCAGCTTGTTTTCGGAGGCTGGGGCCAACGTCCTGACTTTC	CASSLFSEAGANVLTF
TRBV6-1	-	TRBD1	TRBJ1-1	15	TGTGCCGCCCTGGGCAGGGGGCCAGGGAACACTGAAGCTTTCTTT	CAALGRGPGNTEAFF
TRBV7-2	-	TRBD2	TRBJ2-1	17	TGTGCCAGCAGAGATCTCTTAACGGGAGGGTCCTACAATGAGCAGTTCTTC	CASRDLLTGGSYNEQFF
TRBV19	-	-	TRBJ1-5	16	TGTGCCAGTAGTAGCAGGCGAGCCACCCTGAATCAGCCCCAGCATTTT	CASSSRRATLNQPQHF
TRBV4-2	-	TRBD1	TRBJ2-7	14	TGTGCCAGCAGCCAACCTGACAGGGGTCGCGAGCAGTACTTC	CASSQPDRGREQYF
TRBV19	-	TRBD1	TRBJ1-3	18	TGTGCCAGTAGTATTAGGGCAAGGACAGGCCGCCAAGGAAACACCATATATTTT	CASSIRARTGRQGNTIYF
TRBV9	-	-	TRBJ2-7	13	TGTGCCAGCAGCGGAGGGCTTTCCTACGAGCAGTACTTC	CASSGGLSYEQYF
TRBV27	-	-	TRBJ1-5	15	TGTGCCAGCAGTTCCCTCGACAGGAGAGATCAGCCCCAGCATTTT	CASSSLDRRDQPQHF
TRBV7-3	-	TRBD1	TRBJ2-1	15	TGTGCCAGCAGCTCGGACAGGGGGCCCTACAATGAGCAGTTCTTC	CASSSDRGPYNEQFF